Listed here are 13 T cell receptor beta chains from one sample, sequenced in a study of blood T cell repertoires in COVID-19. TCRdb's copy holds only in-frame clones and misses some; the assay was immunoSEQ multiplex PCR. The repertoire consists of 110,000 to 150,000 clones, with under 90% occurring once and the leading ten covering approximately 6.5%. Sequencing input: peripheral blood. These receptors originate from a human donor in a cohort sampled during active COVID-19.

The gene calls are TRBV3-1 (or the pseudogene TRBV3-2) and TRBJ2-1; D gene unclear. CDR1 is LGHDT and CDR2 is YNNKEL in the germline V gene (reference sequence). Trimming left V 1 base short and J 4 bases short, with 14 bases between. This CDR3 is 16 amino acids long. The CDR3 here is CASSQVTAFTYNEQFF. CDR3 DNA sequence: TGTGCCAGCAGCCAAGTCACAGCTTTCACATACAATGAGCAGTTCTTC.

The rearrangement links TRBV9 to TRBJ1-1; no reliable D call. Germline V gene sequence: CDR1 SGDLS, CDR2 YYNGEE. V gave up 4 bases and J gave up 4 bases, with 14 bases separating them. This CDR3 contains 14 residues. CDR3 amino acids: CASSPRVAPTEAFF. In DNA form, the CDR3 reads TGTGCCAGCAGCCCGAGGGTGGCCCCCACTGAAGCTTTCTTT.

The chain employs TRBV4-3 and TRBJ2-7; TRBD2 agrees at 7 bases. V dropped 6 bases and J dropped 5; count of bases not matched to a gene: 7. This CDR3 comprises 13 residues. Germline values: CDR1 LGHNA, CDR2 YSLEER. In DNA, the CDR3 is TGCGCCAGCAGTATCCAGCGGGGAGACGAGCAGTACTTC. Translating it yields CASSIQRGDEQYF.

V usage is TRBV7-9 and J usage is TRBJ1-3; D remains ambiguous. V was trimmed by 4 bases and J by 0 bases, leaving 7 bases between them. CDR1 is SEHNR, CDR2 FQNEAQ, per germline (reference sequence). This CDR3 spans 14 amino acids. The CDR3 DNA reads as TGTGCCAGCAGCTATGACTTCTCTGGAAACACCATATATTTT. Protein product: CASSYDFSGNTIYF.

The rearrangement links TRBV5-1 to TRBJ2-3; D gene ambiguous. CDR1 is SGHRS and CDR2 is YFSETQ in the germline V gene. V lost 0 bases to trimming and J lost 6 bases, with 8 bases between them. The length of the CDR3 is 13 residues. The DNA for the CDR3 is TGCGCCAGCAGCTTGGCCCCTCGGGATACGCAGTATTTT. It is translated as CASSLAPRDTQYF.

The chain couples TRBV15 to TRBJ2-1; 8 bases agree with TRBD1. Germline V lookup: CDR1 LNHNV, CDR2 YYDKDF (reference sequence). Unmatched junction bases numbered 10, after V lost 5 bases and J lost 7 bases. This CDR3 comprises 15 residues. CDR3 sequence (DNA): TGTGCCACCAGCGACGATGACAGGGGTACGAATGAGCAGTTCTTC. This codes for CATSDDDRGTNEQFF.

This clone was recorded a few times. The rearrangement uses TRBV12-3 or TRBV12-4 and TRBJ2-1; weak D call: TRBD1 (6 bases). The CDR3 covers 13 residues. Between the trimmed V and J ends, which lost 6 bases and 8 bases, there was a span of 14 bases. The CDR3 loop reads CASRYGTNHEQFF. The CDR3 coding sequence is TGTGCCAGCAGGTATGGGACAAACCATGAGCAGTTCTTC.

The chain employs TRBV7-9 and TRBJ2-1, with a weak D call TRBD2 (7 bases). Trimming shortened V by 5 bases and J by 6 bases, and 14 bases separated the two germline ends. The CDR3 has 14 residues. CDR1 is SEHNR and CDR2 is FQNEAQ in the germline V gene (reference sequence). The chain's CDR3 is CASSGEGGPNEQFF. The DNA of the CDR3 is TGTGCCAGCAGCGGAGAGGGGGGGCCCAATGAGCAGTTCTTC.

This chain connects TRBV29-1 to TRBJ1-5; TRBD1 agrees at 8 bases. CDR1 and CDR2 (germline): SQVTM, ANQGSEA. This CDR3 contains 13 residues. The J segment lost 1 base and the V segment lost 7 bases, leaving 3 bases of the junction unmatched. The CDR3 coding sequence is TGCAGCGCTAGGACAGGGAGCAATCAGCCCCAGCATTTT. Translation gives CSARTGSNQPQHF.

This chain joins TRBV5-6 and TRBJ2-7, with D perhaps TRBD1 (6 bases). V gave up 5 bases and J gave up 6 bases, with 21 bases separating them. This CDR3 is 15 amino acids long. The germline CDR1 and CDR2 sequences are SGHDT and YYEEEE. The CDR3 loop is CASRLWGPLRGEQYF. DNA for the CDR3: TGTGCCAGCAGGCTTTGGGGGCCCCTCCGGGGCGAGCAGTACTTC.

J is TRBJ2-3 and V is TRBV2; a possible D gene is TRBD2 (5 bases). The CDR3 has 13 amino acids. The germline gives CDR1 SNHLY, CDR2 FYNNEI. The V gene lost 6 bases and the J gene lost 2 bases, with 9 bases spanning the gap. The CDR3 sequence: CASSRGNTDTQYF. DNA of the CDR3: TGTGCCAGCAGCCGAGGGAACACAGATACGCAGTATTTT.

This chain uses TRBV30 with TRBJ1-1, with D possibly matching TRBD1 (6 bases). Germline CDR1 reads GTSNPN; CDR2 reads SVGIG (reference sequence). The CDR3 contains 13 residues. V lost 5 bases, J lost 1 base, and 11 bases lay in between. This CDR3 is CAWLRGPNTEAFF. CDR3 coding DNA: TGTGCCTGGCTCAGGGGCCCGAACACTGAAGCTTTCTTT.

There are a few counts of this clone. The CDR3 is CASSSTGGQSPLHF. The CDR3 DNA reads as TGTGCCAGCAGTTCGACAGGGGGCCAATCACCCCTCCACTTT. The genes are TRBV2 and TRBJ1-6, with TRBD1 matching over 10 bases. This CDR3 comprises 14 residues. CDR1 and CDR2 from the germline V gene are SNHLY and FYNNEI. V shed 5 bases, J shed 10 bases, and the junction held 5 bases outside the gene matches.